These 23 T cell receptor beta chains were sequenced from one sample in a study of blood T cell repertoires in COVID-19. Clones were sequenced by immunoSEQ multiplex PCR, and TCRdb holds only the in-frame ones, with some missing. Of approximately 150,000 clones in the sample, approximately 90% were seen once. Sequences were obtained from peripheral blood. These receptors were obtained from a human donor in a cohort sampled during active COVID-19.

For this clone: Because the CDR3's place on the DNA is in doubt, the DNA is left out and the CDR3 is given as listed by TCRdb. The CDR3 sequence: CASSKAVGQGTVLNTEAFF. This chain uses TRBV21-1 with TRBJ1-1; TRBD1 reflects the table's D call only, with no check against the DNA. TRBV21-1 is a pseudogene locus. The CDR3 length equals 19 residues, ends included.

The chain's CDR3 is CASSLRQGPPETQYF. The CDR3 DNA sequence: TGTGCCAGCAGCTTAAGACAGGGGCCACCAGAGACCCAGTACTTC. The rearrangement links TRBV9 to TRBJ2-5, with TRBD1 matching 8 bases. J was trimmed by 4 bases and V by 4 bases; bases with no gene match: 9. The CDR3 runs to 15 residues. Germline V gives CDR1 SGDLS, CDR2 YYNGEE.

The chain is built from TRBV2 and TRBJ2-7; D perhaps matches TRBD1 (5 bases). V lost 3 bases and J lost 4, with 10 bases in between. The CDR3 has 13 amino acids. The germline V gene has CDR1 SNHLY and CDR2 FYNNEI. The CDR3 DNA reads TGTGCCAGCAGTGAGACAGTTACTTACGAGCAGTACTTC. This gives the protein CASSETVTYEQYF.

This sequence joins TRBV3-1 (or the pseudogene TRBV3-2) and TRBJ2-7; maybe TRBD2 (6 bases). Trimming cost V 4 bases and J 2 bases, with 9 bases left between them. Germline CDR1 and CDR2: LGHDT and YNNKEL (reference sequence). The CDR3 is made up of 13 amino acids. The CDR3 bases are TGTGCCAGCAGCCCTGGCGGGACCTACGAGCAGTACTTC. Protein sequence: CASSPGGTYEQYF.

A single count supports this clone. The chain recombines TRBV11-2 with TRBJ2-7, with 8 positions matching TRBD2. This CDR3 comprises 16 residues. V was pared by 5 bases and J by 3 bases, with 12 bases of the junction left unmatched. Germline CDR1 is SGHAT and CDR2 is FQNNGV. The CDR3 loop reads CASSRGARTSLYEQYF. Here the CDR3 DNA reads TGTGCCAGCAGCCGGGGGGCAAGGACTAGCCTCTACGAGCAGTACTTC.

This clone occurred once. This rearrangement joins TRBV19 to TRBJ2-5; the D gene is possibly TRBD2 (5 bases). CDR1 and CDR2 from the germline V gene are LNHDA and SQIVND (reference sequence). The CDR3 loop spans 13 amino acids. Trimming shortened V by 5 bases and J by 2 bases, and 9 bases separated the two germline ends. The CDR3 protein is CASSVLGQETQYF. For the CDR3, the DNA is TGTGCCAGTAGTGTACTAGGGCAAGAGACCCAGTACTTC.

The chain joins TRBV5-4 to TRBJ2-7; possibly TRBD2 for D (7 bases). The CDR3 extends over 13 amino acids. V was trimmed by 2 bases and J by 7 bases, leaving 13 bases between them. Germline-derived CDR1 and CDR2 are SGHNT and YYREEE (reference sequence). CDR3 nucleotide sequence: TGTGCCAGCAGCTTCCTAAGGGGGGGGGAGCAGTACTTC. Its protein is CASSFLRGGEQYF.

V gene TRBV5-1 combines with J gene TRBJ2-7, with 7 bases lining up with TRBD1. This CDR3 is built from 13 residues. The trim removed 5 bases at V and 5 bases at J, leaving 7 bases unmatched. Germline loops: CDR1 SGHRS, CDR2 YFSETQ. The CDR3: CASRLGGEHEQYF. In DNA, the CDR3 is TGCGCCAGCAGGTTAGGGGGCGAACACGAGCAGTACTTC.

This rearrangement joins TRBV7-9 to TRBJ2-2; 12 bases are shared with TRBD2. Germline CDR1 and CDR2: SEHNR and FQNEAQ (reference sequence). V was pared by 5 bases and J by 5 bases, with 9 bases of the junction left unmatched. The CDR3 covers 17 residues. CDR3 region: CASSRGLAGRDTGELFF. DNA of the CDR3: TGTGCCAGCAGCAGAGGACTAGCGGGAAGGGATACCGGGGAGCTGTTTTTT.

As DNA, the CDR3 is TGTGCCACCAGCAAAGGGACAGTTTTGGGGTATGGCTACACCTTC. Translating it yields CATSKGTVLGYGYTF. J is TRBJ1-2 and V is TRBV15; 7 nucleotides align to TRBD1. From germline, CDR1 is LNHNV and CDR2 YYDKDF (reference sequence). This CDR3 is 15 amino acids long. V was clipped by 4 bases and J by 5 bases; unmatched bases: 10.

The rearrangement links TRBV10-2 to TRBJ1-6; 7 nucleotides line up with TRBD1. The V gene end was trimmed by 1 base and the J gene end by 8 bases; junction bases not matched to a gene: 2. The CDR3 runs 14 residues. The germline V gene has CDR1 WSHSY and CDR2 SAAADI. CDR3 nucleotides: TGCGCCAGCAGTGAGTGGGACAGAGATTCACCCCTCCACTTT. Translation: CASSEWDRDSPLHF.

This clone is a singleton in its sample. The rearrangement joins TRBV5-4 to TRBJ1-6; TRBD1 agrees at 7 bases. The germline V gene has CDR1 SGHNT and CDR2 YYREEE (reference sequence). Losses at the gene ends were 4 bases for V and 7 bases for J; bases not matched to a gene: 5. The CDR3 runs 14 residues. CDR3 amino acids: CASSQDRKNSPLHF. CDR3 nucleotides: TGTGCCAGCAGCCAGGACAGGAAAAATTCACCCCTCCACTTT.

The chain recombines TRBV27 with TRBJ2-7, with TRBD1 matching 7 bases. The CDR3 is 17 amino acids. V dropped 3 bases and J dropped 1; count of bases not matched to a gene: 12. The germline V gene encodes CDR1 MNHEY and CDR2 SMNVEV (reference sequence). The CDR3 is CASSFRVGWDRSYEQYF. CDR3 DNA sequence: TGTGCCAGCAGTTTTAGGGTTGGATGGGACAGATCCTACGAGCAGTACTTC.

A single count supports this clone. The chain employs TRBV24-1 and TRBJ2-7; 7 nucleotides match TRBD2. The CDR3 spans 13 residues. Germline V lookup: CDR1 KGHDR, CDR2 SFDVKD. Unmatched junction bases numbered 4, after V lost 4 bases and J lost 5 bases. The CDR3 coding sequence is TGTGCCACCAGTGACGAGGGGAGGGACGAGCAGTACTTC. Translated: CATSDEGRDEQYF.

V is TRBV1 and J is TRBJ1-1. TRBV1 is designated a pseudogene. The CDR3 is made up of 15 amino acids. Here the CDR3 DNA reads TGCACCAGCAGCCAAGTAAGCGGGGCCAACACTGAAGCTTTCTTT. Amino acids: CTSSQVSGANTEAFF.

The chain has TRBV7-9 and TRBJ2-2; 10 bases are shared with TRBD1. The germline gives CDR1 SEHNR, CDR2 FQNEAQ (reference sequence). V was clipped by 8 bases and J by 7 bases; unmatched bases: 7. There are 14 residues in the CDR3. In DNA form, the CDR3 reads TGTGCCAGCGCGACAGGGGGCTCGGGCGGGGAGCTGTTTTTT. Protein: CASATGGSGGELFF.

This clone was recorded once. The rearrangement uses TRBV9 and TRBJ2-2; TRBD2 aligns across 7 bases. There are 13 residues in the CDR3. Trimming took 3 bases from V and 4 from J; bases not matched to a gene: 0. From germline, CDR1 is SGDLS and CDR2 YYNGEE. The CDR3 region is CASSAGGTGELFF. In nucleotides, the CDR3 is TGTGCCAGCAGCGCGGGAGGCACCGGGGAGCTGTTTTTT.

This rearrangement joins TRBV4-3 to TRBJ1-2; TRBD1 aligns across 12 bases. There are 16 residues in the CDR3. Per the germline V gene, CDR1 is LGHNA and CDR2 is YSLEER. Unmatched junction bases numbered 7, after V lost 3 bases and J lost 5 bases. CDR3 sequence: CASSQERDRGLYGYTF. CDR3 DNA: TGCGCCAGCAGCCAGGAAAGGGACAGGGGGCTTTATGGCTACACCTTC.

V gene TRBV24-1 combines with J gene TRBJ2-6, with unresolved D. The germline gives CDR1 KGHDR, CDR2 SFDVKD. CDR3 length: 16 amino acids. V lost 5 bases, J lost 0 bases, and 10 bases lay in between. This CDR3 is CATSASVSSGANVLTF. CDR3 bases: TGTGCCACCAGTGCCTCCGTTTCCTCTGGGGCCAACGTCCTGACTTTC.

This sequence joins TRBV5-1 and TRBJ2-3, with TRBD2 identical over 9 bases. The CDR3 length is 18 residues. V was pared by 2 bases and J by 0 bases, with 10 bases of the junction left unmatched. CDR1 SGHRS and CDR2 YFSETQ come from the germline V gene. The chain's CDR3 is CASSFSAGTSRSTDTQYF. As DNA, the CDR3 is TGCGCCAGCAGCTTCTCAGCCGGGACTAGCAGAAGCACAGATACGCAGTATTTT.

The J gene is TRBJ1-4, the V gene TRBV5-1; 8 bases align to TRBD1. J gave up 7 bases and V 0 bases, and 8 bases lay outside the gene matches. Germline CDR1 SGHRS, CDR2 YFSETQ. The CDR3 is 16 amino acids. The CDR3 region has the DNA TGCGCCAGCAGCTTGGGGGGACAGGAGCTCCCTGAAAAACTGTTTTTT. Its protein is CASSLGGQELPEKLFF.

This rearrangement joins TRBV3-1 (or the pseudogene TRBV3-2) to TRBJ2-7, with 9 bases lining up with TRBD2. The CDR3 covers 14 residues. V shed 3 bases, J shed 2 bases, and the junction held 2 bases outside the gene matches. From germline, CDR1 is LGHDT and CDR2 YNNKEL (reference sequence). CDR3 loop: CASSQREGPYEQYF. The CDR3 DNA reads TGTGCCAGCAGCCAGCGGGAGGGCCCCTACGAGCAGTACTTC.

DNA for the CDR3: TGTGCCATCAGTGAAGGGGCGGGGGTCGAGCAGTACTTC. It yields the protein CAISEGAGVEQYF. The chain is built from TRBV10-3 and TRBJ2-7; 7 nucleotides line up with TRBD2. V lost 3 bases to trimming and J lost 6 bases; unmatched junction nucleotides: 5. CDR3 length: 13 amino acids. CDR1 and CDR2 from the germline V gene are ENHRY and SYGVKD.